Below are 15 T cell receptor beta chains sequenced from a single sample in a study of cytomegalovirus exposure and HLA in healthy donors. The PCR contained 60 Vbeta and 13 Jbeta primers. Libraries were prepared by immunoSEQ multiplex PCR; TCRdb keeps only in-frame clonotypes and omits some of them. The data contain under 200,000 clones, more than 75% of them seen just once; the ten biggest clones take up approximately 1%. Material for sequencing was PBMCs. The receptors derive from a girl aged 2 to 10 in good health and CMV-seropositive.

The CDR3 region has the DNA TGTGCCAGTAGAAGAGGGGGTTCTGGGGCCAACGTCCTGACTTTC. Translated, it gives CASRRGGSGANVLTF. V is TRBV28 and J is TRBJ2-6; TRBD1 might be the D (6 bases). The CDR3 runs to 15 residues. Germline CDR1 and CDR2: MDHEN and SYDVKM. The ends were cut back, 9 bases at V and 1 base at J, with 13 bases in the middle. Variable domain in full (rest from reference TRBV28 and TRBJ2-6): DVKVTQSSRYLVKRTGEKVFLECVQDMDHENMFWYRQDPGLGLRLIYFSYDVKMKEKGDIPEGYSVSREKKERFSLILESASTNQTSMYLCASRRGGSGANVLTFGAGSRLTVL.

V usage is TRBV19 and J usage is TRBJ1-5, with D possibly TRBD1 on 5 matching bases. The CDR3 runs 13 residues. In germline, CDR1 is LNHDA, CDR2 SQIVND (reference sequence). V lost 11 bases and J lost 4, with 15 bases in between. DNA for the CDR3: TGTGCCGGGGCGGCAGGGAGGAATCAGCCCCAGCATTTT. Its protein product is CAGAAGRNQPQHF. The full variable domain, with the rest looked up from reference TRBV19 and TRBJ1-5, is DGGITQSPKYLFRKEGQNVTLSCEQNLNHDAMYWYRQDPGQGLRLIYYSQIVNDFQKGDIAEGYSVSREKKESFPLTVTSAQKNPTAFYLCAGAAGRNQPQHFGDGTRLSIL.

This sequence joins TRBV30 and TRBJ2-1; 7 positions agree with TRBD2. The V segment lost 5 bases and the J segment 0 bases; nucleotides outside the gene matches: 4. Looked up from germline, CDR1 is GTSNPN and CDR2 is SVGIG (reference sequence). This CDR3 spans 14 amino acids. This CDR3 reads CAWDVAGSYNEQFF. The CDR3 bases are TGTGCCTGGGACGTAGCGGGCTCCTACAATGAGCAGTTCTTC.

This sequence joins TRBV29-1 and TRBJ2-7; possible D gene TRBD2, 7 bases. The CDR3 runs to 12 residues. The V gene's germline CDR1 is SQVTM and CDR2 ANQGSEA. The V and J ends lost 7 bases and 6 bases respectively, with 16 bases between them. CDR3: CSASGGASEQYF. The CDR3 DNA follows: TGCAGCGCAAGTGGGGGGGCGAGCGAGCAGTACTTC.

The chain has TRBV10-1 and TRBJ2-3; no firm D call. The V and J ends lost 4 bases and 4 bases respectively, with 12 bases between them. CDR3 length equals 14 residues. Germline CDR1 is WNHNN and CDR2 is SYGVQD (reference sequence). CDR3 loop: CASSAKSRADTQYF. In DNA form, the CDR3 reads TGCGCCAGCAGTGCGAAATCTCGGGCAGATACGCAGTATTTT.

Only a few counts were recorded for this clone. The chain couples TRBV5-4 to TRBJ2-6; D uncertain. The germline gives CDR1 SGHNT, CDR2 YYREEE (reference sequence). This CDR3 is built from 15 residues. Trimming stripped 0 bases from V and 3 bases from J, with 7 bases between. The CDR3 loop reads CASSLVVFGANVLTF. The CDR3 DNA reads TGTGCCAGCAGCTTGGTAGTATTTGGGGCCAACGTCCTGACTTTC.

J is TRBJ2-5 and V is TRBV2; 11 bases are shared with TRBD2. This CDR3 comprises 14 residues. CDR1 is SNHLY, CDR2 FYNNEI, per germline. V shed 8 bases and J 2 bases; nucleotides not matched to a gene: 4. CDR3 sequence (DNA): TGTGCCAGCTTGACTAGCGGGATTCAAGAGACCCAGTACTTC. It encodes CASLTSGIQETQYF.

In its sample, this clone was seen once. The J gene is TRBJ2-7, the V gene TRBV12-1; the table assigns TRBD1, which was not confirmed against the DNA. TRBV12-1 is a listed pseudogene. CDR3 length equals 13 residues. CDR3 loop: CASSLRTGRDDYV. DNA for the CDR3: TGTGCCAGCAGCCTCAGGACAGGGCGGGACGACTACGTT.

V usage is TRBV5-4 and J usage is TRBJ1-1; 7 nucleotides line up with TRBD1. The junction had 7 bases not matched to a gene; V was cut back by 0 bases and J by 5 bases. Germline-derived CDR1 and CDR2 are SGHNT and YYREEE (reference sequence). This CDR3 is built from 15 residues. The CDR3 protein is CASSLGQGGRTEAFF. The CDR3, as DNA: TGTGCCAGCAGCTTGGGCCAGGGGGGACGGACTGAAGCTTTCTTT.

This sequence joins TRBV15 and TRBJ1-3; D is unresolved. This CDR3 contains 13 residues. Germline-derived CDR1 and CDR2 are LNHNV and YYDKDF (reference sequence). V was clipped by 0 bases and J by 7 bases, with 7 bases between them. The DNA of the CDR3 is TGTGCCACCAGCAGAGATTTCGTGAACACCATATATTTT. Residues: CATSRDFVNTIYF.

Worth noting for this clone: At one end the junction does not follow the germline gene, possibly because of a read error. This CDR3 is also generated by other DNA sequences in the sample. The V and J genes are TRBV30 and TRBJ2-7; 8 positions agree with TRBD1. CDR1 and CDR2 from the germline V gene are GTSNPN and SVGIG (reference sequence). CDR3 length equals 15 residues. The CDR3 reads CAWSGPGTGPYEQYF. Here the CDR3 DNA reads TGTGCATGGAGTGGACCCGGGACAGGACCCTACGAGCAGTACTTC.

The chain recombines TRBV4-1 with TRBJ2-5; 7 bases map to TRBD2. The J segment lost 5 bases and the V segment lost 3 bases, leaving 9 bases of the junction unmatched. Germline CDR1 is MGHRA and CDR2 is YSYEKL. CDR3 length: 15 amino acids. CDR3 nucleotides: TGCGCCAGCAGCCAGAGACTAGCCGACGAGGAGACCCAGTACTTC. Protein: CASSQRLADEETQYF.

The rearrangement links TRBV5-1 to TRBJ2-1; TRBD1 is a possible D gene (5 bases). Trimming cost V 4 bases and J 8 bases, with 13 bases left between them. CDR1 and CDR2 (germline): SGHRS, YFSETQ. There are 13 residues in the CDR3. CDR3 in amino acids: CASSQKGADEQFF. The CDR3 DNA reads TGCGCCAGCAGCCAAAAAGGGGCAGATGAGCAGTTCTTC.

Remarks on this clone: At one boundary the junction diverges from the germline segment, which might be a read error. The chain's CDR3 is CASSQNRGRAIF. In nucleotides, the CDR3 is TGTGCCAGCAGCCAAAACAGGGGGCGAGCGATTTTT. V and J are TRBV14 and TRBJ1-4, with 9 bases identical to TRBD1. Germline V lookup: CDR1 SGHDN, CDR2 FVKESK. The CDR3 covers 12 residues. Full variable domain (outside the CDR3, taken from reference TRBV14 and TRBJ1-4): EAGVTQFPSHSVIEKGQTVTLRCDPISGHDNLYWYRRVMGKEIKFLLHFVKESKQDESGMPNNRFLAERTGGTYSTLKVQPAELEDSGVYFCASSQNRGRAIFGSGTQLSVL.

The chain carries TRBV7-3 and TRBJ2-1; 8 bases match TRBD1. The CDR3 loop spans 14 amino acids. The V and J ends lost 4 bases and 4 bases, in that order; junction bases with no gene match: 3. Germline V gene lookup returns CDR1 SGHTA and CDR2 FQGTGA. The CDR3 region has the DNA TGTGCCAGCAGCTACAGGGGGTATTACAATGAGCAGTTCTTC. This translates into CASSYRGYYNEQFF.